The clone carrying this T cell receptor (beta chain) appeared once. The data derive from a study of blood T cell repertoires in COVID-19. Turning to the study itself: In each case, the material was cDNA or gDNA derived from T cells, B-cell-depleted T cells, or PBMCs.

Ages ranged from roughly 18 to 95 years, with residence in about 23 US areas. Germline V gives CDR1 MNHEY, CDR2 SVGAGI. This CDR3 contains 14 residues. V shed 7 bases and J shed 6 bases, with 18 bases lying between them. Produced via immunoSEQ multiplex PCR; TCRdb's table is partial and in-frame only. Among approximately 240,000 clones listed, approximately 90% were seen once. The chain carries TRBV6-5 and TRBJ1-2; tentative D call: TRBD1 (6 bases). The sample was PBMCs or T cells enriched from blood (not recorded which). This receptor was identified in a young woman in a cohort exposed to, infected with or recovered from COVID-19 (not recorded which). The CDR3 bases are TGTGCCAGCAAAAAAGGGCAACAGGGAAATGGCTACACCTTC. Translation: CASKKGQQGNGYTF.